In its sample, the clone carrying this T cell receptor (beta chain) was seen a few times. Its specificity is unknown. The sample comes from a study of Graves' ophthalmopathy and Graves' hyperthyroidism. Overall study: The blood sample was drawn at first diagnosis and before any treatment.

Ophthalmopathic donors had moderate-to-severe activity, CAS ≥3 and NOSPECS ≥4, with disease that had lasted under 3 months. In this cohort, patients with other autoimmune diseases, uncontrolled infections, pregnancy or lactation were excluded. Study findings and constraints: Separation of ophthalmopathy from stable hyperthyroidism was achieved by a 13-signature model, at around 90% sensitivity and around 81% specificity.

The authors amplified TCR beta CDR3 regions, and they did so from RNA transcripts for repertoire sequencing. The library came from an HTBI-primed first-round RT-PCR and a second-round multiplex PCR. TCRdb independently ran MiXCR on the multiplex PCR reads; one entry per CDR3 protein. This sample has some 240,000 distinct CDR3 sequences, with 45% found just once. Input material: peripheral blood. The receptor was derived from an adult man with Graves' ophthalmopathy.

The DNA of the CDR3 is TGTGCCAGCAGAACGGGACAGGGGGCTCGCTACGAGCAGTACTTC. Residues: CASRTGQGARYEQYF. J is TRBJ2-7 and V is TRBV10-3; 12 bases agree with TRBD1. Germline V gives CDR1 ENHRY, CDR2 SYGVKD. V was clipped by 10 bases and J by 3 bases; unmatched bases: 10. CDR3 size: 15 residues.